The rows below give T cell receptor beta chains drawn from one sample of a study of graft-versus-host responses after intestinal transplantation. These receptors' targets are unknown. Data came from immunoSEQ multiplex PCR; TCRdb stores just in-frame clones and leaves some out. The table records about 88,000 clones, 90% of them present only once. The sequencing used unstimulated CD4+ T cells sorted from spleen or lymph node cells, collected before intestinal transplant. These receptors were obtained from a human donor who received an intestinal transplant. CDR3s include the opening cysteine and the closing phenylalanine or tryptophan. The D gene is left open where the match is weak. Clone size is stated in some rows and not others, as once, few, many or a class when expanded.

v_gene,d_gene,j_gene,abundance,CDR3nt,CDR3aa
TRBV6-8,NA,TRBJ1-1,NA,TGTGCCAGCAGCCCACCTCCGGTTCCGAACACTGAAGCTTTCTTT,CASSPPPVPNTEAFF
TRBV18,NA,TRBJ1-6,few,TGTGCCAGCTCACCACAGGGAGGGGATAATTCACCCCTCCACTTT,CASSPQGGDNSPLHF
TRBV6-5,TRBD1,TRBJ1-2,NA,TGTGCCAGCAGTTACTCGGACAGGAACCCCTATGGCTACACCTTC,CASSYSDRNPYGYTF
TRBV10-3,NA,TRBJ1-1,NA,TGTGCCATCAGTCCTGGGGCGGACACTGAAGCTTTCTTT,CAISPGADTEAFF
TRBV2,NA,TRBJ1-1,once,TGTGCCAGCAGCACTACAGGGAGCGCTGAAGCTTTCTTT,CASSTTGSAEAFF
TRBV19,NA,TRBJ2-1,NA,TGTGCCAGTAGCGATCCCGGGACTCCCACCTACAATGAGCAGTTCTTC,CASSDPGTPTYNEQFF
TRBV28,TRBD2,TRBJ2-2,NA,TGTGCCAGCACCACGGGAGGGGTATTTTCGGGGGAGCTGTTTTTT,CASTTGGVFSGELFF
TRBV7-6,TRBD1,TRBJ2-2,NA,TGTGCCAGCAGCTACAGGGGGCGAGGCACCGGGGAGCTGTTTTTT,CASSYRGRGTGELFF
TRBV5-3,NA,TRBJ2-2,once,TGTGCCAGACACAGGCGGCACTCTACCGGGGAGCTGTTTTTT,CARHRRHSTGELFF
TRBV10-3,NA,TRBJ1-6,few,TGTGCCATCAGGGTGACAGATAATTCACCCCTCCACTTT,CAIRVTDNSPLHF
TRBV9,NA,TRBJ2-2,NA,TGTGCCAGCAGCGCAAAGACAGGCTTCCCCGGGGAGCTGTTTTTT,CASSAKTGFPGELFF
TRBV4-1,NA,TRBJ1-2,NA,TGCGCCAGCAGCCGCGTGGGCCAAAACTATGGCTACACCTTC,CASSRVGQNYGYTF
TRBV6-5,NA,TRBJ1-1,NA,TGTGCCAGCAGTCCAATTTACGGCACTGAAGCTTTCTTT,CASSPIYGTEAFF
TRBV7-3,TRBD2,TRBJ2-1,NA,TGTGCCAGCAGCTTGTCTAGCGGCAATGAGCAGTTCTTC,CASSLSSGNEQFF
TRBV6-5,TRBD2,TRBJ2-7,NA,TGTGCCAGCAGTTACTCGGAGGCGGGGGGTGCCTACGAGCAGTACTTC,CASSYSEAGGAYEQYF
TRBV7-9,NA,TRBJ1-6,NA,TGTGCCAGCAGCCCCCTCCTTTTCTCCTATAATTCACCCCTCCACTTT,CASSPLLFSYNSPLHF
TRBV27,NA,TRBJ2-7,NA,TGTGCCAGCAGAGAGGGATGGTCCTACGAGCAGTACTTC,CASREGWSYEQYF
TRBV4-2,TRBD1,TRBJ2-3,NA,TGTGCCAGCAGCCAAGAAGGCGGACAGGGAGGTACAGATACGCAGTATTTT,CASSQEGGQGGTDTQYF
TRBV9,TRBD1,TRBJ1-1,NA,TGTGCCAGCAGCGTAGTGGGACAGGCGCTCGCTGAAGCTTTCTTT,CASSVVGQALAEAFF
TRBV4-1,TRBD2,TRBJ2-1,NA,TGCGCCAGCAGCCAAGATATCGGACTAGCGGGGTACAATGAGCAGTTCTTC,CASSQDIGLAGYNEQFF
TRBV9,TRBD2,TRBJ2-5,NA,TGTGCCAGCAGCGGGGGGGGAGCGGGGGTACAAGAGACCCAGTACTTC,CASSGGGAGVQETQYF
TRBV7-7,TRBD1,TRBJ2-7,NA,TGTGCTAGCAGCCCCCACCCAGGGGGCTACGAGCAGTACTTC,CASSPHPGGYEQYF
TRBV7-9,NA,TRBJ1-5,NA,TGTGCCAGCAGCCAGGTCGGGGAAGGCCAGCCCCAGCATTTT,CASSQVGEGQPQHF
TRBV7-8,TRBD2,TRBJ2-5,NA,TGTGCCAGCAGCCCACGGGGGACTAGCGGGGGGGTCCGAGAGACCCAGTACTTC,CASSPRGTSGGVRETQYF
TRBV6-1,TRBD1,TRBJ1-1,NA,TGTGCCAGCAGTGGGGCAGGGGGGAACACTGAAGCTTTCTTT,CASSGAGGNTEAFF
TRBV6-6,TRBD2,TRBJ2-3,NA,TGTGCCAGCAGTTACCGGGGGGACCCCACAGATACGCAGTATTTT,CASSYRGDPTDTQYF
TRBV19,NA,TRBJ2-6,NA,TGTGCCAGTAGTACCCACAGGGCGATCCCCTCTGGGGCCAACGTCCTGACTTTC,CASSTHRAIPSGANVLTF
TRBV27,TRBD1,TRBJ1-2,NA,TGTGCCAGCAGTTTATCGATGGGGACAGGGTACTATGGCTACACCTTC,CASSLSMGTGYYGYTF
TRBV5-1,NA,TRBJ1-2,NA,TGCGCCAGCATAAATGGCTACACCTTC,CASINGYTF
TRBV7-8,NA,TRBJ1-1,NA,TGTGCCAGCAGCCGACAGAGAGGGAACACTGAAGCTTTCTTT,CASSRQRGNTEAFF
TRBV6-1,TRBD1,TRBJ2-1,NA,TGTGCCAGCAGTGGTGACAGGGGCTGGGACAATGAGCAGTTCTTC,CASSGDRGWDNEQFF
TRBV19,NA,TRBJ1-5,NA,TGTGCCAGTAGTATAGATCGGGGTGGGAATCAGCCCCAGCATTTT,CASSIDRGGNQPQHF
TRBV5-6,NA,TRBJ1-3,NA,TGTGCCAGCAGCACTGGGACATTTGGAAACACCATATATTTT,CASSTGTFGNTIYF
TRBV2,NA,TRBJ1-1,NA,TGTGCCAGCTCCCCCCCGGCCGCGGGCGGGACTGAAGCTTTCTTT,CASSPPAAGGTEAFF
TRBV5-6,TRBD2,TRBJ2-4,NA,TGTGCCAGCAGCACCCGTTGGACCCCAGGCGGGCGGGGGAGAAACATTCAGTACTTC,CASSTRWTPGGRGRNIQYF
TRBV6-5,NA,TRBJ2-1,NA,TGTGCCAGCGGGCGTGCCTCCTACAATGAGCAGTTCTTC,CASGRASYNEQFF
TRBV10-3,TRBD1,TRBJ2-5,NA,TGTGCCATCAGTGAGTCGTCGGCAGGGGGTCCGCAAGAGACCCAGTACTTC,CAISESSAGGPQETQYF
TRBV2,NA,TRBJ1-2,NA,TGTGCCAGCAGTGGTCAGGCCAACTATGGCTACACCTTC,CASSGQANYGYTF
TRBV7-3,TRBD2,TRBJ2-2,NA,TGTGCCAGCAGCTTAAGTGGGACTAGCGCGGAGGCCGGGGAGCTGTTTTTT,CASSLSGTSAEAGELFF
TRBV18,TRBD1,TRBJ1-2,NA,TGTGCCAGCTCAGGGGACAGGGGGACCTATGGCTACACCTTC,CASSGDRGTYGYTF
TRBV6-6,NA,TRBJ1-2,NA,TGTGCCAGCAGTTACTCGAAGCGAGCTCCTCAGGGCTACACCTTC,CASSYSKRAPQGYTF
TRBV7-2,TRBD2,TRBJ2-3,NA,TGTGCCAGCAGCCGGACTAGCGGGACCTTCACAGATACGCAGTATTTT,CASSRTSGTFTDTQYF
TRBV5-5,NA,TRBJ2-7,NA,TGTGCCAGCAGCTTTGGACACTTGTCCTACGAGCAGTACTTC,CASSFGHLSYEQYF
TRBV5-1,NA,TRBJ2-2,NA,TGCGCCAGCAGCTTGGAACAGGAAAACACCGGGGAGCTGTTTTTT,CASSLEQENTGELFF
TRBV5-1,NA,TRBJ2-7,NA,TGCGCCAGCAGCTTAGGGGATAGCCTGGGGTATTACGAGCAGTACTTC,CASSLGDSLGYYEQYF
TRBV6-1,NA,TRBJ2-7,NA,TGTGCCAGCAGTCACCGACAGGAGCAGTACTTC,CASSHRQEQYF
TRBV11-3,TRBD2,TRBJ2-7,once,TGTGCCAGCAGCCCAGGGGGGACTAGCGGATACGAGCAGTACTTC,CASSPGGTSGYEQYF
TRBV7-9,NA,TRBJ1-4,NA,TGTGCCAGCAGCGCAACAGGCGCAACTAATGAAAAACTGTTTTTT,CASSATGATNEKLFF
TRBV7-2,TRBD1,TRBJ1-2,NA,TGTGCCAGCAGCTTCACCCCCGGACAGGGAATCTATGGCTACACCTTC,CASSFTPGQGIYGYTF
TRBV13,TRBD2,TRBJ2-2,NA,TGTGCCAGCAGGGATAGCGGGGGAGAGAACACCGGGGAGCTGTTTTTT,CASRDSGGENTGELFF
TRBV29-1,TRBD1,TRBJ1-2,NA,TGCAGCGTACCCCGACAGGGCAGCTATGGCTACACCTTC,CSVPRQGSYGYTF
TRBV7-9,NA,TRBJ1-3,once,TGTGCCAGCAGCTTAATGGCCACCATATATTTT,CASSLMATIYF
TRBV7-9,TRBD1,TRBJ2-3,NA,TGTGCCAGCAGCAGTGGACAGGGGGCGCAAGATACGCAGTATTTT,CASSSGQGAQDTQYF
TRBV11-3,NA,TRBJ2-2,NA,TGTGCCAGCAGCTTAGGTTCCGCGGGCCCCGGGGAGCTGTTTTTT,CASSLGSAGPGELFF